Presented here are 2 T cell receptor beta chains from one specimen sequenced in a study of graft-versus-host responses after intestinal transplantation. TCRdb's table, derived via immunoSEQ multiplex PCR, lists solely in-frame clones and lacks some. Of over 100,000 clones listed, 90% to 95% are singletons. Their recognized antigens are unknown. The sample here was unstimulated CD8+ T cells sorted from spleen or lymph node cells, taken before transplant. All receptors come from a human donor who was the organ donor for an intestinal transplant.

The genes are TRBV6-6 and TRBJ2-2; 7 bases are a match to TRBD1. The junction had 8 bases not matched to a gene; V was cut back by 7 bases and J by 9 bases. CDR3 size: 13 residues. The germline CDR1 and CDR2 sequences are MNHNY and SVGAGI (reference sequence). The CDR3 reads CASTEEQGRELFF. The DNA for the CDR3 is TGTGCCAGCACCGAAGAACAGGGGCGGGAGCTGTTTTTT.

V gene TRBV4-2 combines with J gene TRBJ1-1; D remains unclear. Deletions cut 1 base from V and 6 bases from J, with 12 bases between. The CDR3 has 14 amino acids. CDR1 and CDR2 (germline): LGHNA, YNFKEQ. DNA of the CDR3: TGTGCCAGCAGCCAAGGAGGGTGGCTAGCTGAAGCTTTCTTT. Amino acids: CASSQGGWLAEAFF.